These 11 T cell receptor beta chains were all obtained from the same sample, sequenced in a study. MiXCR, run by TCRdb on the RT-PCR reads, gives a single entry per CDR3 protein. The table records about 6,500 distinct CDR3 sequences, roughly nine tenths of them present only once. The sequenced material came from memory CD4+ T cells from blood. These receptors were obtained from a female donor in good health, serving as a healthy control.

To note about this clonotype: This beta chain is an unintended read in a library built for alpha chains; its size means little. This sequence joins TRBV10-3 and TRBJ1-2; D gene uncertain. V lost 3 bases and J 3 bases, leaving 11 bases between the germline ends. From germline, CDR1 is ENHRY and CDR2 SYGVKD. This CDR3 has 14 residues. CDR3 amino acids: CAISDPGRDYGYTF. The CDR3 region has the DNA TGTGCCATCAGTGATCCAGGCCGAGACTATGGCTACACCTTC.

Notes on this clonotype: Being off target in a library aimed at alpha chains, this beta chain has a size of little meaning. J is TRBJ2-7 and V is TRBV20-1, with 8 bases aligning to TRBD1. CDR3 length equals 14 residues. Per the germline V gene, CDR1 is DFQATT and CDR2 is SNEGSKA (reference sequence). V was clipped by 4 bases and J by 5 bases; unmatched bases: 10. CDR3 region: CSAINQGAVNEQYF. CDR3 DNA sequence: TGCAGTGCTATCAACCAGGGGGCGGTGAACGAGCAGTACTTC.

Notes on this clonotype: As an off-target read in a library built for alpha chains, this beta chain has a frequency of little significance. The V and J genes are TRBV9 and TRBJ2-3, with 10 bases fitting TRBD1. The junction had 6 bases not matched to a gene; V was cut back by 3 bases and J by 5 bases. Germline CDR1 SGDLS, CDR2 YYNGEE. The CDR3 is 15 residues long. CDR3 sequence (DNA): TGTGCCAGCAGCGCGCGACAGGGGGCAGGAGATACGCAGTATTTT. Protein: CASSARQGAGDTQYF.

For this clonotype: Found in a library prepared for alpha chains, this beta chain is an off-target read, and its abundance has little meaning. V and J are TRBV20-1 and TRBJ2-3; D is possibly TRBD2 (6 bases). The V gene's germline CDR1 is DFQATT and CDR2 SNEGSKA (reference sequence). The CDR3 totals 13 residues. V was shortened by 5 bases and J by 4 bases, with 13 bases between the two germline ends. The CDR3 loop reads CSAAGSRADTQYF. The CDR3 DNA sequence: TGCAGTGCTGCGGGATCCCGTGCAGATACGCAGTATTTT.

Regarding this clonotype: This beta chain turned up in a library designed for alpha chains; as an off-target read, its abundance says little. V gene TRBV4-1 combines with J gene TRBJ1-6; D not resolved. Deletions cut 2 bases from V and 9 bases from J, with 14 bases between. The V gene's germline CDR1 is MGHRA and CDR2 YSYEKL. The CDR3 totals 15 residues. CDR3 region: CASSQTQLLTSPLHF. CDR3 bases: TGCGCCAGCAGCCAAACTCAGTTACTGACTTCACCCCTCCACTTT.

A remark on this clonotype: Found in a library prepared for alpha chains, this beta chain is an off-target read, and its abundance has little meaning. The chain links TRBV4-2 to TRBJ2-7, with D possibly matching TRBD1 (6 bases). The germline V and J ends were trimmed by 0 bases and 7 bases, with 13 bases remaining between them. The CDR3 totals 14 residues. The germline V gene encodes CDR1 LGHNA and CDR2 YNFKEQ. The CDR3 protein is CASSQDTGMREQYF. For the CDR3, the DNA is TGTGCCAGCAGCCAAGACACAGGGATGAGGGAGCAGTACTTC.

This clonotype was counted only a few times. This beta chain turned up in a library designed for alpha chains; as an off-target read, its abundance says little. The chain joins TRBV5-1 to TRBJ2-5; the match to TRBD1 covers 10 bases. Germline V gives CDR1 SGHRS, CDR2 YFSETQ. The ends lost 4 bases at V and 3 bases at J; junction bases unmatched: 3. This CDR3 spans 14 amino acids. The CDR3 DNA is TGCGCCAGCAGCCAGGGACAGGGGAAAGAGACCCAGTACTTC. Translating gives CASSQGQGKETQYF.

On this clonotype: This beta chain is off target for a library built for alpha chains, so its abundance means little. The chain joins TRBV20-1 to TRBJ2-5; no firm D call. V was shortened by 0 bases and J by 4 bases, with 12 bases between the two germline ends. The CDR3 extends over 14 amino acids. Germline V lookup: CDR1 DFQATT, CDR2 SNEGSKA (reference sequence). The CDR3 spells CSARDRIGRETQYF. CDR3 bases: TGCAGTGCTAGAGATCGGATCGGAAGAGAGACCCAGTACTTC.

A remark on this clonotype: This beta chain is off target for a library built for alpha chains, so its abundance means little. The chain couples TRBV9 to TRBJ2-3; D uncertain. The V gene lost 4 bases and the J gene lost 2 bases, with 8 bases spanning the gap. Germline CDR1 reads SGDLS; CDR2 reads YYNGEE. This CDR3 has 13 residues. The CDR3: CASSPRTTDTQYF. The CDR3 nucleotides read TGTGCCAGCAGCCCACGGACCACAGATACGCAGTATTTT. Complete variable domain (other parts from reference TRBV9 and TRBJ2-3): DSGVTQTPKHLITATGQRVTLRCSPRSGDLSVYWYQQSLDQGLQFLIQYYNGEERAKGNILERFSAQQFPDLHSELNLSSLELGDSALYFCASSPRTTDTQYFGPGTRLTVL.

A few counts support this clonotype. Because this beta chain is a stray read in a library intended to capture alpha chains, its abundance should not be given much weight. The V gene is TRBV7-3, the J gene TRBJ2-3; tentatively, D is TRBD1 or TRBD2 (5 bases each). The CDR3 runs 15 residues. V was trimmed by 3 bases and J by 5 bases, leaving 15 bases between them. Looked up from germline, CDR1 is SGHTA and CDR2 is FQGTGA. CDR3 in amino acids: CASSFRGQGQDTQYF. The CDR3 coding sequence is TGTGCCAGCAGCTTCCGAGGGCAGGGTCAAGATACGCAGTATTTT.

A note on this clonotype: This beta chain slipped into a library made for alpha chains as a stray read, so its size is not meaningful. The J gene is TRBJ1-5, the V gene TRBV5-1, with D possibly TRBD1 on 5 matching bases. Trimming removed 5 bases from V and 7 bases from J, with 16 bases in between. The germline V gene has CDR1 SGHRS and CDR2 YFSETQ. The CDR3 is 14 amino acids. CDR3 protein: CASSPDPQGQPQHF. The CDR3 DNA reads TGCGCCAGCAGTCCGGACCCCCAGGGCCAGCCCCAGCATTTT.